Only a few counts were recorded for the clone carrying this T cell receptor beta chain. This sample is drawn from a study of early T cells in non-severe SARS-CoV-2 infection. TCRdb fed the 5' RACE reads into MiXCR, producing one record per CDR3 protein. In the table there are 70,000 to 85,000 distinct CDR3 sequences, about 5% of which are singletons. V was trimmed by 0 bases and J by 1 base, leaving 12 bases between them. This CDR3 contains 15 residues. Germline CDR1 is DFQATT and CDR2 is SNEGSKA (reference sequence). V gene TRBV20-1 combines with J gene TRBJ1-1; D is undetermined. The sample here was whole blood, taken at baseline. The clonotype was recovered from an adult who was a healthcare worker with PCR-confirmed SARS-CoV-2 infection or an uninfected control (not recorded which). CDR3 sequence: CSARDLVSANTEAFF. The DNA for the CDR3 is TGCAGTGCTAGAGATTTGGTTTCGGCGAACACTGAAGCTTTCTTT.